The table lists the clone carrying this T cell receptor beta chain with many counts. The target antigen is unknown. It was RNA transcripts that yielded the amplified TCR beta CDR3 regions. A first-round RT-PCR of the TCR CDR3 used the HTBI primer set. Each CDR3 protein is one row after TCRdb ran MiXCR on the multiplex PCR reads. The sample records hundreds of thousands of distinct CDR3 sequences, 14% being singletons. A NOSPECS grade of at least 4, a Clinical Activity Score of at least 3 and duration under 3 months were recorded in ophthalmopathy patients. This sample is drawn from a study of T cells in Graves' hyperthyroidism and ophthalmopathy. Study summary: Blood from the periphery was taken at initial diagnosis, before any treatment. Whole-study findings and limits: A 13 V-J model separated ophthalmopathy from stable hyperthyroidism. Most clonotypes expanded in thyroid above 0.001 were likewise present in blood.

Trimming took 2 bases from V and 4 from J; bases not matched to a gene: 6. The V gene's germline CDR1 is DFQATT and CDR2 SNEGSKA (reference sequence). The CDR3 runs to 14 residues. The gene calls are TRBV20-1 and TRBJ2-5, with 8 bases identical to TRBD1. Sequences were obtained from blood. This receptor was identified in a woman in her 50s with Graves' ophthalmopathy. Written as DNA, the CDR3 is TGCAGTGCTAGACCCCCCGACAGGGGAGAGACCCAGTACTTC. Translation: CSARPPDRGETQYF.